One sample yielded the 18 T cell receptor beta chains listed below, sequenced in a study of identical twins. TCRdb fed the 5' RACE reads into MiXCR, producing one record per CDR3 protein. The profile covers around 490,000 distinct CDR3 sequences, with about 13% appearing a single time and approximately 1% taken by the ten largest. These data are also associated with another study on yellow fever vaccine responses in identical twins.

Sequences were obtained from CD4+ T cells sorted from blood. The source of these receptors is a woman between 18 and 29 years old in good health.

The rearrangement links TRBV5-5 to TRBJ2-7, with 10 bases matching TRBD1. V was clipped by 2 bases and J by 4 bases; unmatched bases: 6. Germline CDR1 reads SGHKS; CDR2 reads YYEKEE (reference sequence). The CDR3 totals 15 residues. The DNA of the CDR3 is TGTGCCAGCAGCTTCAGCCCGGGACAGGGGTACGAGCAGTACTTC. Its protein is CASSFSPGQGYEQYF.

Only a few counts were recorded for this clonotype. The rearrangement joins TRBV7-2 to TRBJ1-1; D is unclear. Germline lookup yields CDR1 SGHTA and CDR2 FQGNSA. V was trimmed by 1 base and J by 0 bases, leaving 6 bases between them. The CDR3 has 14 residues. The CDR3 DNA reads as TGTGCCAGCAGCTTAGACAACTTGAACACTGAAGCTTTCTTT. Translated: CASSLDNLNTEAFF.

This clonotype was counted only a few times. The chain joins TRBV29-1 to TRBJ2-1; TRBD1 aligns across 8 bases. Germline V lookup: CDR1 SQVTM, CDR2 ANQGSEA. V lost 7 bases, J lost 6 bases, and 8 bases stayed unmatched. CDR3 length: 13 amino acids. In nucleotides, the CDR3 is TGCAGCGGTCCGGGACAGGAAGGCAATGAGCAGTTCTTC. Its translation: CSGPGQEGNEQFF.

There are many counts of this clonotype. The CDR3 bases are TGTGCCAGCAGCTTACAGAGAGCAGGGGTTACCGGGGAGCTGTTTTTT. Its translation is CASSLQRAGVTGELFF. The genes are TRBV7-2 and TRBJ2-2; tentative D call: TRBD1 (6 bases). CDR1 and CDR2 from the germline V gene are SGHTA and FQGNSA. V lost 2 bases to trimming and J lost 5 bases, with 15 bases between them. The CDR3 is 16 amino acids.

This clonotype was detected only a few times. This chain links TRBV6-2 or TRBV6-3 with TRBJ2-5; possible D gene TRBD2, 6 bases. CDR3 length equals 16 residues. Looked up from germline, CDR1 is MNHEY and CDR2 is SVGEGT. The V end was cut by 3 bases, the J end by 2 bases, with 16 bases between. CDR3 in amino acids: CASSYVLAELQETQYF. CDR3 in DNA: TGTGCCAGCAGTTATGTATTAGCGGAGCTACAAGAGACCCAGTACTTC.

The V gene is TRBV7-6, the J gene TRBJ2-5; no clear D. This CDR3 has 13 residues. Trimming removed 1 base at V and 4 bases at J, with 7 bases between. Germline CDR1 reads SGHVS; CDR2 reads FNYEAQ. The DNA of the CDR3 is TGTGCCAGCAGCTTAGTTGTGGTAGAGACCCAGTACTTC. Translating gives CASSLVVVETQYF.

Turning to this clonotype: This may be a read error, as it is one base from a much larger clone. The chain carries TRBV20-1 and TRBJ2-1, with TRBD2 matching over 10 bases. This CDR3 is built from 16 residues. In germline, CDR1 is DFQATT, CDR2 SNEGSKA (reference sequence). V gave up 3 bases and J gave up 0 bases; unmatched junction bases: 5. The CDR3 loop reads CSASGLAVDSYNEQFF. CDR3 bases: TGCAGTGCTAGCGGACTAGCGGTGGACTCCTACAATGAGCAGTTCTTC.

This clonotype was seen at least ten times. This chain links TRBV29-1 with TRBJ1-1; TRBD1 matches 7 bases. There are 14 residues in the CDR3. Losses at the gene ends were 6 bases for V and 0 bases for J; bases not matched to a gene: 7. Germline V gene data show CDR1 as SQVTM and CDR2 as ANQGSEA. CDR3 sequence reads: CSVRGTAMNTEAFF. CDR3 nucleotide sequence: TGCAGCGTCCGCGGGACAGCCATGAACACTGAAGCTTTCTTT.

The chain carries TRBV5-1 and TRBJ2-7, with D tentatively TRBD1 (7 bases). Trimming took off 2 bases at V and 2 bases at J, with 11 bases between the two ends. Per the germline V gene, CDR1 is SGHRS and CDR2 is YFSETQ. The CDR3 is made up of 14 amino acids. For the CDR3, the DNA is TGCGCCAGCAGCTTTGGAGGGACAGCCTACGAGCAGTACTTC. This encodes CASSFGGTAYEQYF.

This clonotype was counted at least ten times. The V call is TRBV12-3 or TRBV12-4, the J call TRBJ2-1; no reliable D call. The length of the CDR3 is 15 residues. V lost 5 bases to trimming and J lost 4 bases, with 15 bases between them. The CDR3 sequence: CASSDTRKNYNEQFF. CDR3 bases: TGTGCCAGCAGTGACACCCGGAAAAATTACAATGAGCAGTTCTTC.

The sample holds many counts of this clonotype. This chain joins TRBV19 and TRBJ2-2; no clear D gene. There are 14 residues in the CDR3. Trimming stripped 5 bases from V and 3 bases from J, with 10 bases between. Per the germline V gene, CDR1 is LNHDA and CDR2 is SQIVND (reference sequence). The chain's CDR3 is CASSPGLYTGELFF. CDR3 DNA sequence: TGTGCCAGTAGTCCTGGGTTGTACACCGGGGAGCTGTTTTTT.

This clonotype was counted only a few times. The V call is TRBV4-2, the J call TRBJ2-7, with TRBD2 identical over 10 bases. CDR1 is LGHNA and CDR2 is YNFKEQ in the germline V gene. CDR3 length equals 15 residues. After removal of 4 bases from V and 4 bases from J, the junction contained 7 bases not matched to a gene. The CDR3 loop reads CASSPEASGGYEQYF. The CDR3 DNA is TGTGCCAGCAGCCCTGAGGCTAGCGGGGGTTACGAGCAGTACTTC.

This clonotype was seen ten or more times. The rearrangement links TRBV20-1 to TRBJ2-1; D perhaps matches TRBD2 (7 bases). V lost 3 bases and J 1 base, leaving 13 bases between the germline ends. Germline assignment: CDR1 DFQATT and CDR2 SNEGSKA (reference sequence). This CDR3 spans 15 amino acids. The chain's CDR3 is CSASYGGLSYNEQFF. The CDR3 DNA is TGCAGTGCTAGCTACGGGGGGCTGTCCTACAATGAGCAGTTCTTC.

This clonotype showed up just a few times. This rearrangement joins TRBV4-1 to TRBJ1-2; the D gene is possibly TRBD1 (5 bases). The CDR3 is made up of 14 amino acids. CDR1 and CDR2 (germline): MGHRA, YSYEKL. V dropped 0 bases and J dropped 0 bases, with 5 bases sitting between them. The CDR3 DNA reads TGCGCCAGCAGCCAAGACAGGGCTAACTATGGCTACACCTTC. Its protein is CASSQDRANYGYTF.

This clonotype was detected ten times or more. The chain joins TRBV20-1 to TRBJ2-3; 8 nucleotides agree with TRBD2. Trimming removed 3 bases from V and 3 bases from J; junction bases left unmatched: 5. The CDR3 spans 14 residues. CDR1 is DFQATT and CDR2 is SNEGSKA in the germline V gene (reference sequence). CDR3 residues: CSASRGGATDTQYF. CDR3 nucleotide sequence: TGCAGTGCTAGCCGGGGGGGGGCGACAGATACGCAGTATTTT.

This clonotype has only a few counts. The CDR3 spells CASSLGQGATGNTIYF. DNA of the CDR3: TGTGCCAGCAGTTTGGGACAGGGGGCGACGGGAAACACCATATATTTT. The chain uses TRBV27 and TRBJ1-3, with 12 nucleotides matching TRBD1. The CDR3 consists of 16 residues. Trimming at V came to 3 bases and at J to 4 bases, leaving 4 bases not matched to a gene. CDR1 MNHEY and CDR2 SMNVEV come from the germline V gene (reference sequence).

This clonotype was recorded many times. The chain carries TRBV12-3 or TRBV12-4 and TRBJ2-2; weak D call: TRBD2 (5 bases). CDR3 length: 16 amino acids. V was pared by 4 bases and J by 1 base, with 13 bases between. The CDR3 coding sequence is TGTGCCAGCAGTTCCTTGGTCGGGGTGAACACCGGGGAGCTGTTTTTT. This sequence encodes CASSSLVGVNTGELFF.

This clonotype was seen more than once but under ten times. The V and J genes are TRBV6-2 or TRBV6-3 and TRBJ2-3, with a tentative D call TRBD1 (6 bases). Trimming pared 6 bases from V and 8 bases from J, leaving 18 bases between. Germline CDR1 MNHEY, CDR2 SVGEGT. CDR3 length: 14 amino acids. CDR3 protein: CASSQTGLQGTQYF. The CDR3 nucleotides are TGTGCCAGCAGCCAAACAGGGTTGCAGGGTACGCAGTATTTT.